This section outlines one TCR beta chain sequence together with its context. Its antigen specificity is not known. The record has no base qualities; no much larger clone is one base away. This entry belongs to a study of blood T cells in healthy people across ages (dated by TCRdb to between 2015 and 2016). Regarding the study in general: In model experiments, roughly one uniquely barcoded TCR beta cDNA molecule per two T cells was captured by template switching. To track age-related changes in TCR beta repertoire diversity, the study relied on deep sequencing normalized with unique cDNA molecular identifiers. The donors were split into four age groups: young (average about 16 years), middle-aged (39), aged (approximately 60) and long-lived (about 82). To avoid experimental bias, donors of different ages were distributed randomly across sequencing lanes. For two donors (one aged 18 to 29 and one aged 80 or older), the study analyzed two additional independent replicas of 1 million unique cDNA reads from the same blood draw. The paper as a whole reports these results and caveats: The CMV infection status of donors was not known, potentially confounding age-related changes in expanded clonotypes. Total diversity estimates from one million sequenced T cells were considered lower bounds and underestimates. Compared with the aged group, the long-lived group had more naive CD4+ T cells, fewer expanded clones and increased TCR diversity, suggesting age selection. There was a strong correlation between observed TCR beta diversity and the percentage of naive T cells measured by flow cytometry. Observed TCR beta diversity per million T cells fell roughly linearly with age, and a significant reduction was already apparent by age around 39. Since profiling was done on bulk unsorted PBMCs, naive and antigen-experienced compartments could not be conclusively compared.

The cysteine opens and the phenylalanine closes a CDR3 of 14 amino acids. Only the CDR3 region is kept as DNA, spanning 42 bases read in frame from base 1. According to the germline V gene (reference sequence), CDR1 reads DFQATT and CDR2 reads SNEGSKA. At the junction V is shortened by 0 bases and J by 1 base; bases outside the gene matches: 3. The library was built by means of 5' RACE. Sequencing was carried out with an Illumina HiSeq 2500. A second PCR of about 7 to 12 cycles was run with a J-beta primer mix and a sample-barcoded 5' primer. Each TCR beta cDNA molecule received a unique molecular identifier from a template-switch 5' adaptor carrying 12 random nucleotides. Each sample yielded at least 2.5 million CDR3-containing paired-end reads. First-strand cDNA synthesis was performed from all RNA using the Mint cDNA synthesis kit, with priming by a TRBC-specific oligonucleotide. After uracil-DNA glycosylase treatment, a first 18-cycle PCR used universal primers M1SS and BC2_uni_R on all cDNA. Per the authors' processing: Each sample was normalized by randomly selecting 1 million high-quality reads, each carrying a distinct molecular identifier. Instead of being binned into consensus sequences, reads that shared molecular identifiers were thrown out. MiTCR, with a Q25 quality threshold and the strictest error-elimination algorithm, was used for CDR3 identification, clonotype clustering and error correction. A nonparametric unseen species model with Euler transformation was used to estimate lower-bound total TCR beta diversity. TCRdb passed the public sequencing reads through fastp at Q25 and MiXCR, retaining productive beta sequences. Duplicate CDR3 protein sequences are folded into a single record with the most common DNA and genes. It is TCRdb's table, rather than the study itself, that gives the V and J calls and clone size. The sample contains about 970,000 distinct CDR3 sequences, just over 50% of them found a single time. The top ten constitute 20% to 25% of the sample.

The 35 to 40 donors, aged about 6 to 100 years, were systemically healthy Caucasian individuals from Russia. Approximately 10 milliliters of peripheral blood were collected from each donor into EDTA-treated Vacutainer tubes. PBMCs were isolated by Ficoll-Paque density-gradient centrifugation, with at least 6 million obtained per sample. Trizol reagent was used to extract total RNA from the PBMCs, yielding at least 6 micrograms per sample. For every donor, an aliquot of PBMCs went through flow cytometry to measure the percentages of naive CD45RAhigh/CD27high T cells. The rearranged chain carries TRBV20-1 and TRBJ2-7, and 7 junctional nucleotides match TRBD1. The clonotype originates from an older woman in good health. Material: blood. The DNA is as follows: TGCAGTGCTAGAGATCCGACAGGGTCCTACGAGCAGTACTTC. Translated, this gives CSARDPTGSYEQYF.